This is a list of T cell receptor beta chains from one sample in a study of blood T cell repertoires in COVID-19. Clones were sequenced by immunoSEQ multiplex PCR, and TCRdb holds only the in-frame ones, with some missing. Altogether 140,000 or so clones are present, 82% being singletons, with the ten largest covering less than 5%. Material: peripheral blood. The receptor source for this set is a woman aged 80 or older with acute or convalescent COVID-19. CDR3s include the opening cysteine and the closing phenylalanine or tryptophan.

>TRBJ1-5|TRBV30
CAWSIGATQPQHF
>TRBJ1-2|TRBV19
CASNRGANYGYTF
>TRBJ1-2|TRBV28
CASSLGDRARYGYTF
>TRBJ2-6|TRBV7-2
CASSLGSGRDGANVLTF
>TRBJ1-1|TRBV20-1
CSASSRLNTEAFF
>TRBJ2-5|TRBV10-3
CAISEPGDSRETQYF
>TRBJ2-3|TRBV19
CASSIGPFQRYVSKGTDTQYF
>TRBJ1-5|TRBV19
CASSGALGGTQPQHF
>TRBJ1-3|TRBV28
CASSSGQTNGNTIYF
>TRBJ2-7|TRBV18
CASSPPRGEGTYEQYF
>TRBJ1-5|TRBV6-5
CASSRQGWDNQPQHF
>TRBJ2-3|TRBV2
CASSPGTSVDTQYF
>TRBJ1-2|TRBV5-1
CASSVGDFGPGGGYTF
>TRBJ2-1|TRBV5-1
CASSFLPGSSYNEQFF
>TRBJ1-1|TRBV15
CATSREQGRSEAFF
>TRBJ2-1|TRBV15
CATSRGYAATGDEQFF
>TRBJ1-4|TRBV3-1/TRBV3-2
CASSQGLANEKLFF
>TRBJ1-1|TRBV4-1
CASSQGLGGLNTEAFF
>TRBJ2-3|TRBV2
CASSDARLSRLAGDLVWLTDTQYF
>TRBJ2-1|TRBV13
CASSLALADDEQFF
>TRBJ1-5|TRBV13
CASSFTRNQPQHF
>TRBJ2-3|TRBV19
CASSTQGERDSGTQYF
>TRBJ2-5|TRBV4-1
CASSQEKGIQETQYF
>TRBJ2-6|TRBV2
CASSVFSFSGANVLTF
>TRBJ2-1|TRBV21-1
CASSGPGLANNEQFF
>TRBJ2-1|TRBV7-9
CASSFPLAGDSYNEQFF
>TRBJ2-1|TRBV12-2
CASRPPASKEFF
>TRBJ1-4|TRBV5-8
CASSYRQLANEKLFF